Each of the 30 T cell receptor beta chains below was sequenced from the same sample in a study of cytomegalovirus exposure and HLA in healthy donors. Primers included in the PCR were 60 Vbeta and 13 Jbeta primers. TCRdb keeps only in-frame clones here, not all; method: immunoSEQ multiplex PCR. The repertoire includes 190,000 or so clones, 80% to 85% of them detected once, and around 6.3% sits in the top ten. Sequencing input: PBMCs. These receptors all come from a woman aged 45 to 65 in good health and CMV-seropositive.

DNA of the CDR3: TGTGCCAGCAGCCGGACTAGTTACAATGAGCAGTTCTTC. It is translated as CASSRTSYNEQFF. This rearrangement joins TRBV5-4 to TRBJ2-1; the match to TRBD2 covers 7 bases. After removal of 4 bases from V and 4 bases from J, the junction contained 2 bases not matched to a gene. The germline gives CDR1 SGHNT, CDR2 YYREEE (reference sequence). The CDR3 has 13 amino acids.

The chain has TRBV7-3 and TRBJ1-2, with D unresolved. Trimming took 5 bases from V and 2 from J, leaving 18 bases between them. The CDR3 contains 16 residues. Germline lookup yields CDR1 SGHTA and CDR2 FQGTGA. CDR3: CASSAALGESNYGYTF. CDR3 nucleotide sequence: TGTGCCAGCAGCGCCGCCCTCGGGGAGTCGAACTATGGCTACACCTTC.

Here the CDR3 reads CASSFQGLSYEQYF. CDR3 DNA: TGTGCCAGCAGTTTTCAGGGGCTAAGCTACGAGCAGTACTTC. The chain carries TRBV28 and TRBJ2-7; weak D call: TRBD1 (6 bases). Germline CDR1 is MDHEN and CDR2 is SYDVKM. This CDR3 spans 14 amino acids. V lost 3 bases, J lost 3 bases, and 12 bases lay in between.

This sequence joins TRBV6-5 and TRBJ1-3; 8 bases agree with TRBD1. The CDR3 extends over 15 amino acids. Losses at the gene ends were 6 bases for V and 2 bases for J; bases not matched to a gene: 6. Germline CDR1 reads MNHEY; CDR2 reads SVGAGI. CDR3 DNA: TGTGCCAGCAGCCCGGGGACAGGCGCTGGAAACACCATATATTTT. Translating it yields CASSPGTGAGNTIYF.

The gene calls are TRBV28 and TRBJ1-5; a possible D gene is TRBD1 (5 bases). Germline loops: CDR1 MDHEN, CDR2 SYDVKM. The CDR3 has 15 residues. V was clipped by 5 bases and J by 1 base, with 12 bases between them. The CDR3 region has the DNA TGTGCCAGCAGTCCACCGACAGTAAGCAATCAGCCCCAGCATTTT. Its translation is CASSPPTVSNQPQHF.

This clone was counted between two and nine times. The rearrangement links TRBV11-3 to TRBJ2-1, with 10 bases identical to TRBD2. The V segment lost 1 base and the J segment 9 bases; nucleotides outside the gene matches: 12. CDR3 length: 17 amino acids. Looked up from germline, CDR1 is SGHNT and CDR2 is YENEEA. The CDR3 protein is CASSLGVSSGREGEQFF. Here the CDR3 DNA reads TGTGCCAGCAGCTTAGGAGTTTCCAGCGGGAGGGAAGGTGAGCAGTTCTTC.

The V and J genes are TRBV6-1 and TRBJ1-4; D remains ambiguous. The CDR3 extends over 14 amino acids. V was pared by 4 bases and J by 7 bases, with 13 bases between. The germline gives CDR1 MNHNS, CDR2 SASEGT. The CDR3 sequence is CASSAFGVGEKLFF. CDR3 DNA: TGTGCCAGCAGTGCCTTCGGGGTGGGTGAAAAACTGTTTTTT.

The genes are TRBV19 and TRBJ1-5; D remains unclear. Germline assignment: CDR1 LNHDA and CDR2 SQIVND (reference sequence). Trimming left V 7 bases short and J 3 bases short, with 10 bases between. This CDR3 is built from 13 residues. In DNA, the CDR3 is TGTGCCAGTAAGAGGAGTCCCAATCAGCCCCAGCATTTT. Its translation is CASKRSPNQPQHF.

This chain connects TRBV18 to TRBJ2-5; the match to TRBD1 covers 10 bases. V was pared by 3 bases and J by 4 bases, with 2 bases of the junction left unmatched. Germline CDR1 KGHSH, CDR2 LQKENI. The CDR3 covers 14 residues. CDR3 DNA sequence: TGTGCCAGCTCACCGACAGGGGGCCGAGAGACCCAGTACTTC. It yields the protein CASSPTGGRETQYF.

V is TRBV2 and J is TRBJ1-3; 7 nucleotides match TRBD1. This CDR3 is 16 amino acids long. V shed 7 bases, J shed 2 bases, and the junction held 11 bases outside the gene matches. The germline V gene encodes CDR1 SNHLY and CDR2 FYNNEI. The CDR3 nucleotides read TGTGCCAGCAAATATAACCGGGACAGACCTGGAAACACCATATATTTT. The encoded protein is CASKYNRDRPGNTIYF. The full variable domain, completed using reference TRBV2 and TRBJ1-3, is EPEVTQTPSHQVTQMGQEVILRCVPISNHLYFYWYRQILGQKVEFLVSFYNNEISEKSEIFDDQFSVERPDGSNFTLKIRSTKLEDSAMYFCASKYNRDRPGNTIYFGEGSWLTVV.

The J gene is TRBJ1-1, the V gene TRBV5-1, with unresolved D. Trimming took 1 base from V and 0 from J, leaving 7 bases between them. The CDR3 is made up of 14 amino acids. Germline-derived CDR1 and CDR2 are SGHRS and YFSETQ. Here the CDR3 DNA reads TGCGCCAGCAGCTTGCCGGGTGTGAACACTGAAGCTTTCTTT. This gives the protein CASSLPGVNTEAFF.

The V call is TRBV5-1, the J call TRBJ2-3; 8 bases line up with TRBD1. V was clipped by 3 bases and J by 1 base; unmatched bases: 4. CDR3 size: 15 residues. Per germline, CDR1 SGHRS and CDR2 YFSETQ. The CDR3 here is CASSSPGQGTDTQYF. Written as DNA, the CDR3 is TGCGCCAGCAGCTCGCCGGGACAGGGCACAGATACGCAGTATTTT.

On this clone: Sequence at one end of the junction differs from germline and may be a read error. The chain recombines TRBV25-1 with TRBJ2-6; TRBD1 might be the D (5 bases). Per germline, CDR1 MGHDK and CDR2 SYGVNS. The CDR3 covers 13 residues. The CDR3 protein is CASSNSGANGLTF. The DNA for the CDR3 is TGTGCCAGCAGTAACTCTGGGGCCAACGGCCTGACTTTC. Supplemented by reference TRBV25-1 and TRBJ2-6, the full variable domain reads EADIYQTPRYLVIGTGKKITLECSQTMGHDKMYWYQQDPGMELHLIHYSYGVNSTEKGDLSSESTVSRIRTEHFPLTLESARPSHTSQYLCASSNSGANGLTFGAGSRLTVL.

This chain uses TRBV4-2 with TRBJ1-4, with a possible D match to TRBD1 (5 bases). The CDR3 sequence is 15 residues long. CDR1 LGHNA and CDR2 YNFKEQ come from the germline V gene. V was shortened by 4 bases and J by 8 bases, with 17 bases between the two germline ends. The CDR3 reads CASSPSGPMEEKLFF. CDR3 nucleotides: TGTGCCAGCAGCCCCTCAGGGCCCATGGAAGAAAAACTGTTTTTT.

This sequence joins TRBV7-2 and TRBJ1-2, with 8 bases fitting TRBD1. The CDR3 runs 16 residues. Germline V gene data show CDR1 as SGHTA and CDR2 as FQGNSA. Trimming cost V 0 bases and J 2 bases; bases outside gene matches: 5. Written as DNA, the CDR3 is TGTGCCAGCAGCTTAGCGGAGGGACAGGCGAACTATGGCTACACCTTC. It translates to CASSLAEGQANYGYTF. Combining the CDR3 with reference TRBV7-2 and TRBJ1-2 gives the whole variable domain GAGVSQSPSNKVTEKGKDVELRCDPISGHTALYWYRQSLGQGLEFLIYFQGNSAPDKSGLPSDRFSAERTGGSVSTLTIQRTQQEDSAVYLCASSLAEGQANYGYTFGSGTRLTVV.

A word on this clone: A junction end diverges from the germline sequence, so it may reflect a read error. J is TRBJ2-4 and V is TRBV4-3; 9 bases are a match to TRBD2. This CDR3 region has 18 residues. CDR1 is LGHNA, CDR2 YSLEER, per germline. The CDR3 DNA reads TGCGCCAGCAGCCAAGAGTACCAGCGGGGGGTCAACAAAAACAGTCAGTACTTC. It yields the protein CASSQEYQRGVNKNSQYF.

This chain joins TRBV28 and TRBJ1-5; D call uncertain. This CDR3 spans 15 amino acids. V was pared by 10 bases and J by 0 bases, with 16 bases between. Germline V gene sequence: CDR1 MDHEN, CDR2 SYDVKM. The CDR3 nucleotides are TGTGCCACCAAAGTAACAACAAATAGCAATCAGCCCCAGCATTTT. This gives the protein CATKVTTNSNQPQHF.

This chain links TRBV5-4 with TRBJ2-1; TRBD1 aligns across 7 bases. This CDR3 has 15 residues. The V segment lost 4 bases and the J segment 7 bases; nucleotides outside the gene matches: 11. Germline CDR1 is SGHNT and CDR2 is YYREEE (reference sequence). The CDR3 bases are TGTGCCAGCAGCCTACAGGGGCCCCTTAGGAATGAGCAGTTCTTC. It specifies CASSLQGPLRNEQFF.

V usage is TRBV5-1 and J usage is TRBJ2-1; D gene uncertain. The CDR3 covers 16 residues. CDR1 is SGHRS and CDR2 is YFSETQ in the germline V gene. V was trimmed by 0 bases and J by 0 bases, leaving 10 bases between them. CDR3 coding DNA: TGCGCCAGCAGCTTGGTAATGGCTAGCTCCTACAATGAGCAGTTCTTC. Translating gives CASSLVMASSYNEQFF.

J is TRBJ2-2 and V is TRBV27; D is perhaps TRBD1 (5 bases). V was clipped by 5 bases and J by 3 bases, with 25 bases between them. Germline values: CDR1 MNHEY, CDR2 SMNVEV (reference sequence). CDR3 length: 19 amino acids. This CDR3 reads CASSLRRPGFGVDTGELFF. The CDR3 DNA reads TGTGCCAGCAGTCTTCGACGGCCAGGGTTTGGGGTTGACACCGGGGAGCTGTTTTTT.

V usage is TRBV10-3 and J usage is TRBJ2-3, with TRBD2 matching over 11 bases. This CDR3 comprises 15 residues. The J segment lost 10 bases and the V segment lost 6 bases, leaving 12 bases of the junction unmatched. From germline, CDR1 is ENHRY and CDR2 SYGVKD. CDR3 amino acids: CAIRTSGSGRGAQYF. CDR3 nucleotide sequence: TGTGCCATCAGAACTAGCGGGAGTGGACGAGGCGCGCAGTATTTT.

This chain links TRBV5-8 with TRBJ1-5; D remains ambiguous. The CDR3 spans 15 residues. CDR1 and CDR2 (germline): SGHTS, YDEGEE. V dropped 1 base and J dropped 0 bases, with 8 bases sitting between them. CDR3 in amino acids: CASSLRGNSNQPQHF. CDR3 bases: TGTGCCAGCAGCTTGAGAGGGAATAGCAATCAGCCCCAGCATTTT.

The chain uses TRBV14 and TRBJ2-7; possible D gene TRBD1, 6 bases. Trimming left V 2 bases short and J 2 bases short, with 10 bases between. The CDR3 consists of 14 residues. The germline gives CDR1 SGHDN, CDR2 FVKESK. The CDR3 DNA reads as TGTGCCAGCAGCCAATGGGCAGGGGCCTACGAGCAGTACTTC. Amino acid sequence: CASSQWAGAYEQYF.

This clone was counted only a few times. The V call is TRBV29-1, the J call TRBJ2-3; 9 bases fit TRBD2. J lost 2 bases, V lost 6 bases, and 9 bases had no gene match. Per germline, CDR1 SQVTM and CDR2 ANQGSEA. The CDR3 covers 15 residues. CDR3 sequence reads: CSVPIAGVFTDTQYF. The DNA for the CDR3 is TGCAGCGTACCTATAGCGGGGGTCTTCACAGATACGCAGTATTTT.

This rearrangement joins TRBV11-2 to TRBJ2-7; no clear D. The CDR3 has 12 amino acids. CDR1 SGHAT and CDR2 FQNNGV come from the germline V gene. The germline V and J ends were trimmed by 4 bases and 0 bases, with 4 bases remaining between them. DNA for the CDR3: TGTGCCAGCAGCTACTACTCCTACGAGCAGTACTTC. Translation gives CASSYYSYEQYF.

The chain links TRBV19 to TRBJ1-2; D uncertain. This CDR3 region has 13 residues. V was trimmed by 7 bases and J by 4 bases, leaving 13 bases between them. Germline V lookup: CDR1 LNHDA, CDR2 SQIVND (reference sequence). The CDR3 DNA reads TGTGCCAGTAACCTTGTCGGAGGCTATGGCTACACCTTC. This codes for CASNLVGGYGYTF.

The chain has TRBV28 and TRBJ1-4; tentatively, D is TRBD1 (5 bases). Germline values: CDR1 MDHEN, CDR2 SYDVKM. CDR3 length: 14 amino acids. V was shortened by 8 bases and J by 2 bases, with 12 bases between the two germline ends. The CDR3 DNA reads as TGTGCCAGCTCTTCAGGGCAGACTAATGAAAAACTGTTTTTT. Protein sequence: CASSSGQTNEKLFF.

The chain employs TRBV19 and TRBJ1-2; 7 bases map to TRBD1. This CDR3 comprises 12 residues. V lost 6 bases and J lost 3; bases outside the gene matches: 1. Germline V gene sequence: CDR1 LNHDA, CDR2 SQIVND (reference sequence). The CDR3 coding sequence is TGTGCCAGTAGCGGGACAGACTATGGCTACACCTTC. It encodes CASSGTDYGYTF.

The V call is TRBV28, the J call TRBJ1-5; the D is unclear. V lost 2 bases and J lost 15, with 20 bases in between. The CDR3 length is 14 residues. Germline V CDR1 and CDR2: MDHEN, SYDVKM. CDR3 DNA sequence: TGTGCCAGCAGTTTAGATTCGGGCAGCGGAGGGTCGCATTTT. This sequence encodes CASSLDSGSGGSHF. The variable domain in full, completed from reference TRBV28 and TRBJ1-5, reads DVKVTQSSRYLVKRTGEKVFLECVQDMDHENMFWYRQDPGLGLRLIYFSYDVKMKEKGDIPEGYSVSREKKERFSLILESASTNQTSMYLCASSLDSGSGGSHFGDGTRLSIL.

This rearrangement joins TRBV23-1 to TRBJ2-1; TRBD2 agrees at 9 bases. TRBV23-1 counts as an open reading frame of uncertain function. V dropped 0 bases and J dropped 1; count of bases not matched to a gene: 4. The CDR3 totals 17 residues. The CDR3 sequence: CASSQSGREGSYNEQFF. The CDR3 DNA reads as TGCGCCAGCAGTCAATCAGGGCGGGAGGGTTCCTACAATGAGCAGTTCTTC.